A single sample is the source of the 14 T cell receptor beta chains below, sequenced in a study of response to subunit inactivated influenza vaccine. Using its own MiXCR run on the RT-PCR reads, TCRdb lists one record per CDR3 protein. The sample includes roughly 700,000 distinct CDR3 sequences, approximately 14% of them seen just once. The material was PBMCs from blood, obtained 14 to 15 days before vaccination. These receptor sequences come from a man aged 45-60 years who received an inactivated influenza vaccine.

This rearrangement joins TRBV4-1 to TRBJ1-1; D remains ambiguous. The length of the CDR3 is 14 residues. In germline, CDR1 is MGHRA, CDR2 YSYEKL. Trimming pared 6 bases from V and 6 bases from J, leaving 17 bases between. CDR3 nucleotides: TGCGCCAGCAGACAAACCCTTCAGGCCTCTGAAGCTTTCTTT. The encoded protein is CASRQTLQASEAFF.

The chain recombines TRBV5-1 with TRBJ2-1; the D is unclear. The CDR3 spans 14 residues. The germline CDR1 and CDR2 sequences are SGHRS and YFSETQ. Trimming pared 0 bases from V and 3 bases from J, leaving 7 bases between. CDR3: CASSLEANYNEQFF. Written as DNA, the CDR3 is TGCGCCAGCAGCTTGGAGGCAAACTACAATGAGCAGTTCTTC.

The sample holds a few counts of this clonotype. The CDR3 bases are TGCAGTGCCGCCAACCGGGGGGATCAAGAGACCCAGTACTTC. Its translation is CSAANRGDQETQYF. The chain couples TRBV20-1 to TRBJ2-5, with TRBD2 matching 7 bases. Germline V lookup: CDR1 DFQATT, CDR2 SNEGSKA (reference sequence). CDR3 length: 14 amino acids. J gave up 2 bases and V 6 bases, and 9 bases lay outside the gene matches.

This clonotype was picked up one time. The chain recombines TRBV7-9 with TRBJ2-7; D remains unclear. V was shortened by 3 bases and J by 3 bases, with 15 bases between the two germline ends. Germline CDR1 and CDR2: SEHNR and FQNEAQ (reference sequence). The CDR3 has 15 residues. The CDR3 DNA is TGTGCCAGCAGCTTGCGGCAGAAAGACCACTACGAGCAGTACTTC. The encoded protein is CASSLRQKDHYEQYF.

This clonotype has more than one count but fewer than ten. V usage is TRBV10-2 and J usage is TRBJ2-3; 8 bases fit TRBD2. The CDR3 runs to 14 residues. V lost 5 bases, J lost 6 bases, and 7 bases stayed unmatched. Germline lookup yields CDR1 WSHSY and CDR2 SAAADI. The CDR3 here is CASSIAGPWDTQYF. Written as DNA, the CDR3 is TGCGCCAGCAGTATAGCGGGGCCGTGGGATACGCAGTATTTT.

V gene TRBV6-2 or TRBV6-3 combines with J gene TRBJ2-5; TRBD2 matches at 10 bases. Losses at the gene ends were 5 bases for V and 6 bases for J; bases not matched to a gene: 12. Germline CDR1 reads MNHEY; CDR2 reads SVGEGT. This CDR3 region has 16 residues. The CDR3 spells CASSPGVERGGKTQYF. CDR3 bases: TGTGCCAGCAGTCCCGGCGTCGAGCGGGGGGGCAAGACCCAGTACTTC.

This clonotype has ten or more counts. The V and J genes are TRBV18 and TRBJ1-1; D gene unclear. Trimming took 2 bases from V and 1 from J, leaving 5 bases between them. CDR1 and CDR2 (germline): KGHSH, LQKENI. CDR3 size: 13 residues. CDR3 sequence reads: CASSPGENTEAFF. The CDR3 DNA reads TGTGCCAGCTCACCAGGAGAGAACACTGAAGCTTTCTTT.

This clonotype has a handful of counts. The CDR3 nucleotides are TGCAGTGCTACCCCTGACAGGGCCTATGGCTACACCTTC. Its protein product is CSATPDRAYGYTF. The chain carries TRBV20-1 and TRBJ1-2, with 7 bases aligning to TRBD1. Trimming at V came to 4 bases and at J to 4 bases, leaving 6 bases not matched to a gene. The V gene's germline CDR1 is DFQATT and CDR2 SNEGSKA (reference sequence). This CDR3 contains 13 residues.

The chain uses TRBV6-4 and TRBJ1-2; no clear D gene. Germline V gene lookup returns CDR1 MRHNA and CDR2 SNTAGT. The CDR3 length is 14 residues. Trimming left V 2 bases short and J 1 base short, with 8 bases between. CDR3 sequence reads: CASSDLGSNYGYTF. The CDR3, as DNA: TGTGCCAGCAGTGACCTAGGGAGTAACTATGGCTACACCTTC.

This clonotype has only a few counts. The J gene is TRBJ2-7, the V gene TRBV27, with TRBD1 identical over 7 bases. The ends lost 6 bases at V and 5 bases at J; junction bases unmatched: 10. The CDR3 totals 14 residues. Per germline, CDR1 MNHEY and CDR2 SMNVEV (reference sequence). The CDR3 sequence is CASRIRQGVNEQYF. The CDR3, as DNA: TGTGCCAGCAGGATCCGACAGGGAGTCAACGAGCAGTACTTC.

This clonotype came up a few times. V usage is TRBV5-1 and J usage is TRBJ2-3; D is uncertain. V lost 4 bases and J lost 4, with 13 bases in between. Germline assignment: CDR1 SGHRS and CDR2 YFSETQ. There are 14 residues in the CDR3. The DNA of the CDR3 is TGCGCCAGCAGCCACGGCTCCAGCCCAGATACGCAGTATTTT. Translated: CASSHGSSPDTQYF. Full variable domain (rest looked up from reference TRBV5-1 and TRBJ2-3): KAGVTQTPRYLIKTRGQQVTLSCSPISGHRSVSWYQQTPGQGLQFLFEYFSETQRNKGNFPGRFSGRQFSNSRSEMNVSTLELGDSALYLCASSHGSSPDTQYFGPGTRLTVL.

As to this clonotype: The limits of the CDR3 on the DNA are not certain, so only TCRdb's listed CDR3 is given. This CDR3 is CASSLGVGQGNTGELLF. The J gene is TRBJ2-2, the V gene TRBV7-3; TRBD1, as called in the table, went unchecked against the DNA. Germline CDR1 and CDR2: SGHTA and FQGTGA. The CDR3 is 17 amino acids long, termini counted.

This clonotype was observed at least ten times. The chain uses TRBV7-2 and TRBJ2-7; D not resolved. Germline V CDR1 and CDR2: SGHTA, FQGNSA. V lost 4 bases and J 6 bases, leaving 13 bases between the germline ends. The CDR3 totals 13 residues. The CDR3 region is CASSSYPATEQYF. In nucleotides, the CDR3 is TGTGCCAGCAGCTCCTACCCCGCTACCGAGCAGTACTTC.

The rearrangement uses TRBV27 and TRBJ2-3; 7 bases map to TRBD2. The CDR3 sequence is 14 residues long. Germline V CDR1 and CDR2: MNHEY, SMNVEV (reference sequence). Trimming removed 6 bases from V and 4 bases from J; junction bases left unmatched: 7. CDR3 residues: CASRAPGGADTQYF. CDR3 in DNA: TGTGCCAGCAGAGCCCCTGGGGGGGCAGATACGCAGTATTTT.